A selection of T cell receptor beta chains follows, all from one sample in a study. TCRdb processed the RT-PCR reads anew with MiXCR; each CDR3 protein has one entry. The sample lists hundreds of thousands of distinct CDR3 sequences, 11% to 15% seen once, with 3.6% in the top ten. The source material was memory CD4+ T cells from blood. These receptors all stem from a female donor in good health, serving as a healthy control. CDR3s include the opening cysteine and the closing phenylalanine or tryptophan. D genes are given only for firm matches. The listing skips clone size in some rows; elsewhere it reads once, few, many or a size class.

d_call	v_call	j_call	clone_size	cdr3_nt	cdr3_aa
-	TRBV15	TRBJ1-1	many	TGTGCCACCAGCAGAGGTAGCCCGCGGGGCACTGAAGCTTTCTTT	CATSRGSPRGTEAFF
TRBD2	TRBV7-2	TRBJ2-1	few	TGTGCCAGCAGCCGACCTGCGACTAGCGGGGTATACAATGAGCAGTTCTTC	CASSRPATSGVYNEQFF
TRBD2	TRBV5-1	TRBJ2-5	-	TGCGCCAGCAGCTCTTTAGCGGGGATCCAAGAGACCCAGTACTTC	CASSSLAGIQETQYF
TRBD1	TRBV24-1	TRBJ2-6	-	TGTGCCACCAGTGAACCGCCGGACAGGGGCCTAACTGGGGCCAACGTCCTGACTTTC	CATSEPPDRGLTGANVLTF
TRBD1	TRBV12-3/TRBV12-4	TRBJ1-4	few	TGTGCCAGCAGTTTAGCTTCGGGACAGGCGTATGAAAAACTGTTTTTT	CASSLASGQAYEKLFF
-	TRBV5-5	TRBJ1-5	-	TGTGCCAGCAGCTCCCTCGTCGGGCAGCCCCAGCATTTT	CASSSLVGQPQHF
-	TRBV4-3	TRBJ2-2	few	TGCGCCAGCAGCCAAGATAGTGTCGCGAACACCGGGGAGCTGTTTTTT	CASSQDSVANTGELFF
-	TRBV6-5	TRBJ2-6	many	TGTGCCAGCAGTTACCGGGCCCTAGGTGGGGCCAACGTCCTGACTTTC	CASSYRALGGANVLTF
TRBD1	TRBV10-3	TRBJ2-7	few	TGTGCCATCAGCCCGACAAGACAGGGGTGGGAGCAGTACTTC	CAISPTRQGWEQYF
-	TRBV5-1	TRBJ1-4	-	TGCGCCAGCAGCTTGGAACCAACAGGGACGGAAAAACTGTTTTTT	CASSLEPTGTEKLFF
TRBD2	TRBV5-1	TRBJ2-3	few	TGCGCCAGCAGCTTGGATGGAGCGGGGGATAGCACAGATACGCAGTATTTT	CASSLDGAGDSTDTQYF
-	TRBV27	TRBJ2-5	many	TGTGCCAGCAGGAAGCCTAGTGGGGGAGAGACCCAGTACTTC	CASRKPSGGETQYF
TRBD1	TRBV6-1	TRBJ2-1	-	TGTGCCAGCACGGGTGAGACAGGGGGCTGGTATGAGCAGTTCTTC	CASTGETGGWYEQFF
-	TRBV29-1	TRBJ2-7	many	TGCAGCGGTGCCTTTGGGTCCGAGCAGTACTTC	CSGAFGSEQYF
TRBD1	TRBV18	TRBJ1-1	many	TGTGCCAGCTCACCAAGATCTGGGACAGATGAAGCTTTCTTT	CASSPRSGTDEAFF
TRBD1	TRBV6-2/TRBV6-3	TRBJ2-1	few	TGTGCCAGCAGTTACCCTCGGACAGGTAGTTTCGATGAGCAGTTCTTC	CASSYPRTGSFDEQFF
TRBD1	TRBV7-3	TRBJ2-3	-	TGTGCCAGCAGCTTAAGATCAGGGGGCATAGATACGCAGTATTTT	CASSLRSGGIDTQYF
-	TRBV7-9	TRBJ1-2	-	TGTGCCAGCGGAGCTTCGGGGATTAACTATGGCTACACCTTC	CASGASGINYGYTF
TRBD1	TRBV6-5	TRBJ1-6	-	TGTGCCAGCAGTTACTCGCCGACAGGGGCGGGTTCACCCCTCCACTTT	CASSYSPTGAGSPLHF
-	TRBV5-1	TRBJ1-1	few	TGCGCCAGCAGCTTTACACAGGGAGTTGAAGCTTTCTTT	CASSFTQGVEAFF
TRBD2	TRBV18	TRBJ2-7	many	TGTGCCAGCTCACCGACCACCGGGCGGGGGAACGAGCAGTACTTC	CASSPTTGRGNEQYF
-	TRBV15	TRBJ1-1	few	TGTGCCACCAGCAGGAGGGGCCCCGAGAACACTGAAGCTTTCTTT	CATSRRGPENTEAFF
-	TRBV7-9	TRBJ2-2	-	TGTGCCAGCAGCGAACCCGTGAACCTCTTGAACACCGGGGAGCTGTTTTTT	CASSEPVNLLNTGELFF
-	TRBV5-1	TRBJ2-2	many	TGCGCCAGCAGCTTGGGTCTAGCGCGGACCGGGGAGCTGTTTTTT	CASSLGLARTGELFF
-	TRBV2	TRBJ2-7	-	TGTGCCAGCAGTGACCGGGGTGGCGAGCAGTACTTC	CASSDRGGEQYF
TRBD1	TRBV7-3	TRBJ2-7	many	TGTGCCAGCAGCTTACAAGCGGCAGGGGGCGAGCAGTACTTC	CASSLQAAGGEQYF
TRBD2	TRBV10-3	TRBJ2-3	few	TGTGCCATCAGCAGAACCGGGACTAGCGGGAGTGGTACAGATACGCAGTATTTT	CAISRTGTSGSGTDTQYF
TRBD2	TRBV5-1	TRBJ2-1	many	TGCGCCAGCAGCTTGGAGGCGGGAGGGTACAATGAGCAGTTCTTC	CASSLEAGGYNEQFF
-	TRBV10-3	TRBJ2-6	many	TGTGCCATCAGTGACGGGGAGCGCTTCGGTGGGGCCAACGTCCTGACTTTC	CAISDGERFGGANVLTF
-	TRBV12-3/TRBV12-4	TRBJ1-1	-	TGTGCCAGCAGAACCGGGGGGTTGAACACTGAAGCTTTCTTT	CASRTGGLNTEAFF
-	TRBV27	TRBJ1-2	-	TGTGCCAGCAGGGGGCGAGACTTTACTAACTATGGCTACACCTTC	CASRGRDFTNYGYTF
-	TRBV7-2	TRBJ2-7	-	TGTGCCAGCAGCGAGGGGTCCGGGGGCCCCTACGAGCAGTACTTC	CASSEGSGGPYEQYF
TRBD1	TRBV7-3	TRBJ1-6	few	TGTGCCCCCCAGAGGGACAGGGGGCGGATAGGGCACTTT	CAPQRDRGRIGHF
-	TRBV6-1	TRBJ1-1	few	TGTGCCAGCAGCCGAGCGGGGGTAGGCACTGAAGCTTTCTTT	CASSRAGVGTEAFF
TRBD1	TRBV29-1	TRBJ2-1	-	TGCAGCGTTGACCGGGACAGGGGGTATGAGCAGTTCTTC	CSVDRDRGYEQFF
-	TRBV2	TRBJ2-7	-	TGTGCCAGCATCTGGAGGGGATCCTCCTACGAGCAGTACTTC	CASIWRGSSYEQYF
-	TRBV20-1	TRBJ2-2	many	TGCAGTGCTAGGTCGGCCTCCGGGACCGGGGAGCTGTTTTTT	CSARSASGTGELFF
TRBD1	TRBV5-1	TRBJ2-7	-	TGCGCCAGCAGCTCGACACAGGGGTTGTCCTACGAGCAGTACTTC	CASSSTQGLSYEQYF
-	TRBV6-5	TRBJ2-7	few	TGTGCCAGCAGTTACAAACGAGGCTCCTACGAGCAGTACTTC	CASSYKRGSYEQYF
TRBD2	TRBV18	TRBJ2-6	-	TGTGCCAGCTCACCACCCGGACTAGCGGGAGTGGGGGCCAACGTCCTGACTTTC	CASSPPGLAGVGANVLTF
-	TRBV6-5	TRBJ1-2	few	TGTGCCAGCAGTTACTCCTTAGGAGGGGCTGGCTATGGCTACACCTTC	CASSYSLGGAGYGYTF
-	TRBV5-1	TRBJ2-5	many	TGCGCCAGCAAGGGGGGGCAACTGGAAGAGACCCAGTACTTC	CASKGGQLEETQYF
-	TRBV25-1	TRBJ2-3	-	TGTGCCAGCGGTAGCGGAACTGAGGCAGATACGCAGTATTTT	CASGSGTEADTQYF
-	TRBV11-2	TRBJ1-1	-	TGTGCCAGCAGCCAAGAACGACAGGCGGGAGGAGCTTTCTTT	CASSQERQAGGAFF
-	TRBV6-1	TRBJ2-5	many	TGTGCCAGCACCAACGAAAGAGATGCCCTGACCCAGTACTTC	CASTNERDALTQYF
-	TRBV6-5	TRBJ2-5	many	TGTGCCAGCAGACGACAGCTTTCTAAAGAGACCCAGTACTTC	CASRRQLSKETQYF
TRBD2	TRBV5-1	TRBJ2-7	many	TGCGCCAGCAGCTTTAGCGGGAGCAACTACGAGCAGTACTTC	CASSFSGSNYEQYF
-	TRBV28	TRBJ2-1	-	TGTGCCAGCAGCCTGACTAGTTTGACCTACAATGAGCAGTTCTTC	CASSLTSLTYNEQFF
TRBD2	TRBV18	TRBJ2-1	once	TGTGCCAGCTCACCCCTGGGACTAGCGGTTTACAATGAGCAGTTCTTC	CASSPLGLAVYNEQFF
-	TRBV12-3/TRBV12-4	TRBJ2-7	-	TGTGCCAGTTCACAACAGGAAGGGGGCTCCTACGAGCAGTACTTC	CASSQQEGGSYEQYF
TRBD1	TRBV2	TRBJ2-5	-	TGTGCCAGCAGTGGGGACAGGGGGTACCAAGAGACCCAGTACTTC	CASSGDRGYQETQYF
-	TRBV27	TRBJ1-3	many	TGTGCCAGCAGTTTACAGGGCGGTTCTGGAAACACCATATATTTT	CASSLQGGSGNTIYF
TRBD2	TRBV28	TRBJ2-1	-	TGTGCCAGCAGTATCCCTGGGACTAGCGGGGTCGGGGAGCAGTTCTTC	CASSIPGTSGVGEQFF